One and the same sample provided the 8 T cell receptor beta chains below, sequenced in a study of T-cell memory formation after mild COVID-19. TCRdb called the 5' RACE reads again in MiXCR, with one record for every CDR3 protein. The table includes roughly 610,000 distinct CDR3 sequences, around 15% detected once. The sample taken for sequencing was PBMCs or a T cell subset sorted from them (not recorded which). These receptors originate from an adult woman who had mild COVID-19 (a few samples of this study predate the infection). Cell type and time point are not known.

This clonotype was detected only a few times. The chain couples TRBV5-1 to TRBJ2-7; TRBD1 matches 7 bases. The J segment lost 5 bases and the V segment lost 3 bases, leaving 8 bases of the junction unmatched. Germline V lookup: CDR1 SGHRS, CDR2 YFSETQ. The CDR3 is 14 amino acids. The CDR3 region has the DNA TGCGCCAGCAGCTCGAGGACAGGTTTAAACGAGCAGTACTTC. It specifies CASSSRTGLNEQYF.

This clonotype was found a few times. This sequence joins TRBV20-1 and TRBJ1-6, with D perhaps TRBD1 (6 bases). Trimming cost V 7 bases and J 7 bases, with 11 bases left between them. CDR1 DFQATT and CDR2 SNEGSKA come from the germline V gene (reference sequence). This CDR3 has 12 amino acids. CDR3: CSVTDRNSPLHF. DNA of the CDR3: TGCAGTGTAACCGACAGGAATTCACCCCTCCACTTT.

The chain joins TRBV18 to TRBJ2-3; TRBD1 or TRBD2 may be the D gene (5 bases each). The CDR3 has 17 amino acids. Trimming cost V 1 base and J 0 bases, with 14 bases left between them. CDR1 and CDR2 from the germline V gene are KGHSH and LQKENI. In DNA form, the CDR3 reads TGTGCCAGCTCACCACGGTACGGGGACGGAAGCACAGATACGCAGTATTTT. This sequence encodes CASSPRYGDGSTDTQYF.

The CDR3 region is CASSPRTGKGDGYTF. The CDR3 DNA follows: TGTGCCAGCAGCCCCCGAACAGGGAAAGGCGATGGCTACACCTTC. This chain connects TRBV7-8 to TRBJ1-2, with a weak D call TRBD1 (6 bases). V was shortened by 5 bases and J by 6 bases, with 19 bases between the two germline ends. Germline values: CDR1 SGHVS, CDR2 FQNEAQ. The CDR3 runs 15 residues. The full variable domain, its missing parts supplied by reference TRBV7-8 and TRBJ1-2, is GAGVSQSPRYKVAKRGQDVALRCDPISGHVSLFWYQQALGQGPEFLTYFQNEAQLDKSGLPSDRFFAERPEGSVSTLKIQRTQQEDSAVYLCASSPRTGKGDGYTFGSGTRLTVV.

This clonotype was seen more than once but under ten times. This chain connects TRBV5-1 to TRBJ1-1, with D possibly matching TRBD1 (5 bases). The germline V and J ends were trimmed by 0 bases and 0 bases, with 9 bases remaining between them. This CDR3 region has 15 residues. Germline CDR1 and CDR2: SGHRS and YFSETQ. The CDR3 nucleotides are TGCGCCAGCAGCTTGGCTGACAGCTTGAACACTGAAGCTTTCTTT. This codes for CASSLADSLNTEAFF.

This clonotype came up a few times. The CDR3 loop is CASAVDTGYEQYF. The DNA of the CDR3 is TGTGCCAGCGCGGTGGACACGGGCTACGAGCAGTACTTC. The V and J genes are TRBV12-3 or TRBV12-4 and TRBJ2-7; the D gene is possibly TRBD1 (5 bases). The CDR3 is made up of 13 amino acids. The ends were cut back, 8 bases at V and 3 bases at J, with 14 bases in the middle.

V is TRBV10-3 and J is TRBJ2-1; D is unresolved. V was trimmed by 0 bases and J by 11 bases, leaving 5 bases between them. CDR1 and CDR2 (germline): ENHRY, SYGVKD. The length of the CDR3 is 11 residues. Written as DNA, the CDR3 is TGTGCCATCAGTGAGTCGGTACAGCAGTTCTTC. It translates to CAISESVQQFF.

This clonotype was counted only a few times. V gene TRBV9 combines with J gene TRBJ2-1; D tentatively reads TRBD1 or TRBD2 (6 bases each). V was pared by 2 bases and J by 0 bases, with 12 bases between. The CDR3 is 16 amino acids. Germline loops: CDR1 SGDLS, CDR2 YYNGEE. The DNA of the CDR3 is TGTGCCAGCAGCGTGGGGGGCCAAGTCTCCTACAATGAGCAGTTCTTC. This encodes CASSVGGQVSYNEQFF.